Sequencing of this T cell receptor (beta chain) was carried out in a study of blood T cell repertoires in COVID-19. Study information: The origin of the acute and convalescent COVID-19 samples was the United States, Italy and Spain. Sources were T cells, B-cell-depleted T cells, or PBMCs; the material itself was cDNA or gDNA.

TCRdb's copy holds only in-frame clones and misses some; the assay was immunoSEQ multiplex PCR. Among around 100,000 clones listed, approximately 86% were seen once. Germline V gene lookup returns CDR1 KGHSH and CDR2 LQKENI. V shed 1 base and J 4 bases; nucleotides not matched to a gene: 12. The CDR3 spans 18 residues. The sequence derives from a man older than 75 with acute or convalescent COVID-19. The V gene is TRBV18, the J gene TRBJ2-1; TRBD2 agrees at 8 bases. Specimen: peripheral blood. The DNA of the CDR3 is TGTGCCAGCTCACCACACGGACCGGGAGGGGGGGTTTACAATGAGCAGTTCTTC. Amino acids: CASSPHGPGGGVYNEQFF.